Reported below is one TCR beta chain. It has no known antigen specificity. No base quality values were provided; no much bigger clone lies one nucleotide off. The library came from PCR. The sequencer was an Illumina HiSeq 2500. TCR libraries were prepared with molecular barcoding, using unique molecular identifiers to normalize TCRbeta repertoire quantification. Starting from the raw public reads, TCRdb applied fastp trimming at Q25, assembled clones with MiXCR and retained in-frame beta chains. Rows matching on CDR3 protein sequence are summarized as one entry with the most common DNA and genes. A total of 250,000 to 350,000 distinct CDR3 sequences appear in this sample, about a tenth of them only once. Jointly, the top ten make up about 9.4% of the sample. The data were taken from a study of T-cell reconstitution after alpha-beta-depleted transplantation in children (dated by TCRdb to 2016 to 2017). For the study in its entirety: T-cell immune reconstitution after TCRalphabeta/CD19-depleted allogeneic hematopoietic cell transplantation in children was quantitatively tracked in the study by means of TCR repertoire profiling.

The sample consisted of PBMCs from the stem cell graft donor, taken from the stem cell graft. This clonotype originated in a human donor who donated a stem cell graft to a child with SCID.

The DNA sequence is given as TGCGCCAGCAGTCCAGGGTCCTTGGGAAATGAGCAGTTCTTC. Its protein reads: CASSPGSLGNEQFF. The rearranged segments are TRBV5-1 and TRBJ2-1; TRBD1 is perhaps the D gene, given 5 matching bases. V is clipped by 5 bases and J by 7 bases, and the sequence between their germline boundaries is 16 bases long. Counted from cysteine to phenylalanine, this CDR3 has 14 amino acids. Left in the record is the CDR3 DNA by itself, 42 bases read in frame from the first base. The CDR1 and CDR2 encoded by the germline V gene are SGHRS and YFSETQ.